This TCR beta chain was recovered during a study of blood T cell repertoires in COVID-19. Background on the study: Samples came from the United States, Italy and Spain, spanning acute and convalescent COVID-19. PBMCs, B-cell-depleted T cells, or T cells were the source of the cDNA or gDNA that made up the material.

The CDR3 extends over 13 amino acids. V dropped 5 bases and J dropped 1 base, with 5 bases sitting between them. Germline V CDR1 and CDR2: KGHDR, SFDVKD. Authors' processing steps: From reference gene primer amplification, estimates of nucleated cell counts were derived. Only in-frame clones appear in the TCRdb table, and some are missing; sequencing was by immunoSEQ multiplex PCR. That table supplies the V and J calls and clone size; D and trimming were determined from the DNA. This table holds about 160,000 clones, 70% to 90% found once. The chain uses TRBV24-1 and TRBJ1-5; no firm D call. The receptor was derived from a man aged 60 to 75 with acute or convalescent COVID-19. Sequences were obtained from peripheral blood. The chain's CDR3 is CATSVTSNQPQHF. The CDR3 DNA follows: TGTGCCACCAGTGTCACAAGCAATCAGCCCCAGCATTTT.